These 8 T cell receptor beta chains came from one sample sequenced in a study of cytomegalovirus exposure and HLA in healthy donors. Amplification used 60 Vbeta primers and 13 Jbeta primers. Assay used: immunoSEQ multiplex PCR; TCRdb lists only in-frame clones, some missing. The data hold 75,000 to 100,000 clones, with around 85% observed a single time. The sequencing sample was made of PBMCs. These receptors were collected from a man aged 40-50 years in good health and CMV-seropositive.

The J gene is TRBJ2-1, the V gene TRBV27; 10 bases are shared with TRBD2. This CDR3 is built from 14 residues. Germline assignment: CDR1 MNHEY and CDR2 SMNVEV (reference sequence). J was trimmed by 5 bases and V by 7 bases; bases with no gene match: 5. The DNA of the CDR3 is TGTGCCAGCACCGTAGCGGGGGGTCACAATGAGCAGTTCTTC. Its translation: CASTVAGGHNEQFF.

The chain combines TRBV7-8 with TRBJ2-7; 7 nucleotides agree with TRBD2. The CDR3 consists of 11 residues. Trimming cost V 8 bases and J 4 bases; bases outside gene matches: 2. The germline gives CDR1 SGHVS, CDR2 FQNEAQ. CDR3 nucleotide sequence: TGTGCCAGCCGACTAGCTTACGAGCAGTACTTC. Amino acid sequence: CASRLAYEQYF.

The V call is TRBV5-1, the J call TRBJ1-3; the match to TRBD1 covers 8 bases. The CDR3 length is 15 residues. V lost 2 bases and J lost 7; bases outside the gene matches: 8. The germline CDR1 and CDR2 sequences are SGHRS and YFSETQ. CDR3 sequence reads: CASSLGQGARNTIYF. In DNA, the CDR3 is TGCGCCAGCAGCTTAGGCCAGGGGGCCAGGAACACCATATATTTT.

This clone occurred a few times. The J gene is TRBJ2-7, the V gene TRBV5-6; perhaps TRBD2 as D (6 bases). Germline assignment: CDR1 SGHDT and CDR2 YYEEEE. The CDR3 has 13 residues. Trimming cost V 3 bases and J 6 bases, with 13 bases left between them. CDR3 amino acids: CASSWGTGGEQYF. CDR3 DNA sequence: TGTGCCAGCAGCTGGGGGACCGGGGGCGAGCAGTACTTC.

The chain links TRBV13 to TRBJ2-7; 11 nucleotides align to TRBD2. The J segment lost 0 bases and the V segment lost 5 bases, leaving 6 bases of the junction unmatched. CDR3 size: 16 residues. The V gene's germline CDR1 is PRHDT and CDR2 FYEKMQ (reference sequence). CDR3 DNA: TGTGCCAGCAGCGCGACTAGCGGGGTCTACTCCTACGAGCAGTACTTC. This encodes CASSATSGVYSYEQYF.

The chain is built from TRBV6-1 and TRBJ2-2; 9 bases agree with TRBD2. CDR3 length: 15 residues. Germline CDR1 and CDR2: MNHNS and SASEGT. V was clipped by 3 bases and J by 6 bases; unmatched bases: 5. The CDR3 loop reads CASSDLAGAPGELFF. The DNA of the CDR3 is TGTGCCAGCAGTGATTTAGCGGGAGCCCCCGGGGAGCTGTTTTTT.

V gene TRBV2 combines with J gene TRBJ1-1, with D perhaps TRBD1 (6 bases). Germline lookup yields CDR1 SNHLY and CDR2 FYNNEI. The CDR3 has 13 residues. The V end lost 3 bases, the J end lost 8 bases, and 13 bases lay between the germline ends. In nucleotides, the CDR3 is TGTGCCAGCAGTGATTCCGCAGGGACAGAAGCTTTCTTT. It specifies CASSDSAGTEAFF.

Concerning this clone: Without the conserved terminal phenylalanine or tryptophan, this CDR3 likely stems from a read error. The chain recombines TRBV14 with TRBJ1-2, with a possible D match to TRBD1 (5 bases). The germline V gene encodes CDR1 SGHDN and CDR2 FVKESK. CDR3 length equals 14 residues. V lost 4 bases, J lost 7 bases, and 16 bases lay in between. The CDR3 DNA is TGTGCCAGCAGCCCACTCGGGGGAGCCTCTGGCTACACCCTC. Its protein product is CASSPLGGASGYTL.